A selection of T cell receptor beta chains follows, all from one sample in a study of blood T cells in healthy people across ages. Each CDR3 protein gets one entry after TCRdb re-called the 5' RACE reads with MiXCR. The table shows around 1.5 million distinct CDR3 sequences, with roughly 40% occurring only once. The sample comprised blood. These TCRs come from a woman younger than 35 in good health. The CDR3 runs from the conserved cysteine through the conserved F or W. The D gene is left open where the match is weak. Some rows have no size entry. The others give once, few or many, or a class for an expanded clone.

D gene,clone size,V gene,J gene,CDR3 protein,CDR3 DNA
NA,once,TRBV29-1,TRBJ1-3,CSVLGGIGNTIYF,TGCAGCGTCCTGGGCGGGATAGGAAACACCATATATTTT
NA,NA,TRBV6-5,TRBJ1-3,CASSERPGVGNTIYF,TGTGCCAGCTCGGAACGCCCAGGTGTCGGAAACACCATATATTTT
TRBD2,NA,TRBV7-2,TRBJ2-3,CASSLVGTSGGAGTQYF,TGTGCCAGCAGCTTAGTCGGGACTAGCGGGGGGGCAGGTACGCAGTATTTT
NA,NA,TRBV7-2,TRBJ2-7,CAGSTGPGEFSYEQYF,TGTGCCGGCAGCACAGGACCAGGAGAATTCTCCTACGAGCAGTACTTC
NA,NA,TRBV6-1,TRBJ1-1,CASRGVGVFNTEAFF,TGTGCCAGCAGAGGAGTCGGGGTTTTTAACACTGAAGCTTTCTTT
TRBD2,many,TRBV10-3,TRBJ2-1,CAIGLAGGNEQFF,TGTGCCATCGGACTAGCGGGGGGCAATGAGCAGTTCTTC
NA,NA,TRBV20-1,TRBJ1-1,CSARDHDGWGISTEAFF,TGCAGTGCTAGAGATCATGACGGGTGGGGTATTAGCACTGAAGCTTTCTTT
TRBD2,many,TRBV11-2,TRBJ2-1,CASSATSGYNEQFF,TGTGCCAGCAGCGCGACTAGCGGGTACAATGAGCAGTTCTTC
NA,NA,TRBV4-2,TRBJ2-7,CASSQNRVDEQYF,TGTGCCAGCAGCCAGAACAGGGTTGACGAGCAGTACTTC
TRBD2,many,TRBV20-1,TRBJ2-3,CSARGLAGSTDTQYF,TGCAGTGCTAGGGGACTAGCGGGGAGCACAGATACGCAGTATTTT
NA,NA,TRBV6-6,TRBJ2-3,CASGKTEDPSTDTQYF,TGTGCCAGCGGCAAGACAGAAGACCCCAGCACAGATACGCAGTATTTT
TRBD1,NA,TRBV12-3/TRBV12-4,TRBJ1-2,CASRTRDRGADGYTF,TGTGCCAGCAGGACCCGGGACAGGGGGGCTGATGGCTACACCTTC
TRBD1,few,TRBV20-1,TRBJ2-3,CSASQGARTPGSGTQYF,TGCAGTGCTAGCCAGGGGGCAAGGACTCCGGGTTCGGGTACGCAGTATTTT
NA,NA,TRBV29-1,TRBJ1-5,CVVLTANQPQHF,TGCGTCGTCCTGACAGCGAATCAGCCCCAGCATTTT
TRBD2,NA,TRBV27,TRBJ2-5,CASSLSGGIGETQYF,TGTGCCAGCAGCCTTAGCGGGGGGATTGGGGAGACCCAGTACTTC
TRBD2,many,TRBV6-6,TRBJ2-1,CASSLLAGPYNEQFF,TGTGCCAGCAGCCTACTAGCGGGCCCATACAATGAGCAGTTCTTC
TRBD2,NA,TRBV11-2,TRBJ2-3,CASSLDKGWREVTDTQYF,TGTGCCAGCAGCTTAGATAAGGGTTGGCGGGAGGTCACAGATACGCAGTATTTT
NA,NA,TRBV27,TRBJ2-4,CASSLNWGLGDTKNIQYF,TGTGCCAGCAGTTTAAACTGGGGCCTAGGGGATACCAAAAACATTCAGTACTTC
TRBD2,few,TRBV3-1,TRBJ2-1,CASSQAGGLISYNEQFF,TGTGCCAGCAGCCAAGCGGGAGGGCTTATCTCCTACAATGAGCAGTTCTTC
NA,many,TRBV20-1,TRBJ2-7,CSAWRVEYEQYF,TGCAGTGCGTGGAGAGTTGAGTACGAGCAGTACTTC
TRBD2,few,TRBV20-1,TRBJ2-1,CSAPGGLAGKSSYNEQFF,TGCAGTGCTCCGGGTGGACTAGCGGGAAAAAGCTCCTACAATGAGCAGTTCTTC
NA,NA,TRBV27,TRBJ1-3,CASLYGNTIYF,TGTGCCAGCCTCTATGGAAACACCATATATTTT